The rows below give T cell receptor beta chains drawn from one sample of a study of CD8 T cells in ankylosing spondylitis. TCRdb re-called the 5' RACE reads with MiXCR, one entry per CDR3 protein. The table lists about 150,000 distinct CDR3 sequences, about 32% of them singletons. The sequencing input was synovial fluid, either unsorted or a sorted T cell fraction (not recorded which). The receptor set was obtained from a male donor with ankylosing spondylitis. The CDR3 runs from the conserved cysteine through the conserved F or W. A D gene is named only where the DNA matches it firmly. Clone sizes are given selectively: once, few, many, or a class where the clone is expanded.

>-|TRBV7-2|TRBD1|TRBJ1-1
TGTGCCAGCAGCAAACAGGGGGCGATCAACACTGAAGCTTTCTTT
CASSKQGAINTEAFF
>many|TRBV28|TRBD2|TRBJ2-1
TGTGCCAGCAGTCCCAAGGCTGCGACTAGCGGGAGGGCCTACAATGAGCAGTTCTTC
CASSPKAATSGRAYNEQFF
>-|TRBV20-1|-|TRBJ1-2
TGCAGTGCTAGCACGACTCAAGGGGCAGGGTATGACCAGGGCGGCTACACCTTC
CSASTTQGAGYDQGGYTF
>few|TRBV24-1|TRBD2|TRBJ2-1
TGTGCCACCAGTGATTTTGGCGGGAGGATAGGCCCCAGCTCCTACAATGAGCAGTTCTTC
CATSDFGGRIGPSSYNEQFF
>few|TRBV6-5|-|TRBJ2-6
TGTGCCAGCAGTTACTTCGGGACGGCGAGCTCTGGGGCCAACGTCCTGACTTTC
CASSYFGTASSGANVLTF
>many|TRBV7-9|-|TRBJ2-7
TGTGCCAGCAGCGGCACCCCGACTGGCTTTGAGCAGTACTTC
CASSGTPTGFEQYF
>medium-sized|TRBV5-1|TRBD1|TRBJ1-1
TGCGCCAGCCAGGGACAGGCGAACACTGAAGCTTTCTTT
CASQGQANTEAFF
>few|TRBV4-1|TRBD2|TRBJ2-7
TGCGCCAGCAGCCACACACTAGCGGGAGGCTCCTACGAGCAGTACTTC
CASSHTLAGGSYEQYF
>-|TRBV2|-|TRBJ2-3
TGTGCCAGTAGGGACTTCCCTGGGACAGATACGCAGTATTTT
CASRDFPGTDTQYF
>few|TRBV27|TRBD2|TRBJ2-3
TGTGCCAGCAGGACCTTGGGACTAGCGGGAGGGAGTCGTCAAGATACGCAGTATTTT
CASRTLGLAGGSRQDTQYF